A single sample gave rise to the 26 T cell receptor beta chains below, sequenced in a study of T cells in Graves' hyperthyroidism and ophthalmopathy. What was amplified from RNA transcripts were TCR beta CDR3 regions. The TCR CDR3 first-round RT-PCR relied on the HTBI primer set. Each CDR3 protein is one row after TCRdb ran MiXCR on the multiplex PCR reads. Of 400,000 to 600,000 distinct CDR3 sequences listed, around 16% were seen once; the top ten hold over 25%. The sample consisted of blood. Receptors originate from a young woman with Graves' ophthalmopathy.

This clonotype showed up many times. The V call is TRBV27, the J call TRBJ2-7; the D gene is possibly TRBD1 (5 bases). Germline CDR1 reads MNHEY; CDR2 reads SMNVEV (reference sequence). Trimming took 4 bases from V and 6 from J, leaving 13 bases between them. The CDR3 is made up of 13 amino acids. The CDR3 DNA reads TGTGCCAGCAGTTCCCCAGGGCTATCCGAGCAGTACTTC. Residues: CASSSPGLSEQYF.

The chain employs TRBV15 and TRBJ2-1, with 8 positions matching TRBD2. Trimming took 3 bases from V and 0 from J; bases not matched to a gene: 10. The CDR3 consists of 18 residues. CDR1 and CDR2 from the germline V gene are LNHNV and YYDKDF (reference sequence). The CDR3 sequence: CATSRTTLSGSSYNEQFF. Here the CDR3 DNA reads TGTGCCACCAGCAGGACTACCCTAAGCGGGAGCTCCTACAATGAGCAGTTCTTC.

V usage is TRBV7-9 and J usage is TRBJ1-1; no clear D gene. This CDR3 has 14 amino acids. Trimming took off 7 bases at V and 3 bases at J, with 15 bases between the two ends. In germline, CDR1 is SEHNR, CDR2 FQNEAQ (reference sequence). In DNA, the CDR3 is TGTGCCAGCACCTGGCCACAGTGGGACACTGAAGCTTTCTTT. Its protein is CASTWPQWDTEAFF.

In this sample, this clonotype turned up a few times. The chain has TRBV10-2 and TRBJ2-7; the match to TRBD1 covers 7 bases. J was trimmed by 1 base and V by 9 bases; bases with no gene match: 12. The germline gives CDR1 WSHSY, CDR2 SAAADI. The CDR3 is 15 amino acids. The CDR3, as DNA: TGCGCCAGTAAACCATGGACAGGAAGATCCTACGAGCAGTACTTC. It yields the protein CASKPWTGRSYEQYF.

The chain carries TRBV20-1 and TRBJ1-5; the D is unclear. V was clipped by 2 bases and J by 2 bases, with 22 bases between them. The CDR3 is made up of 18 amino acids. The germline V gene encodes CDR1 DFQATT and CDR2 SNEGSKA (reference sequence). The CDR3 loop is CSARRELGSGRGNQPQHF. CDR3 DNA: TGCAGTGCTAGAAGGGAATTGGGCAGTGGACGGGGCAATCAGCCCCAGCATTTT.

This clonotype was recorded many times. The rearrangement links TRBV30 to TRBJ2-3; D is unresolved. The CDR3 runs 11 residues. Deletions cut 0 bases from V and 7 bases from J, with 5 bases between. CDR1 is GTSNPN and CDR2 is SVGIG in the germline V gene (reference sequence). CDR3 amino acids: CAWSVLYTQYF. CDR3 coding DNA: TGTGCCTGGAGTGTACTATATACGCAGTATTTT. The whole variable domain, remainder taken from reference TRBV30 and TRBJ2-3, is SQTIHQWPATLVQPVGSPLSLECTVEGTSNPNLYWYRQAAGRGLQLLFYSVGIGQISSEVPQNLSASRPQDRQFILSSKKLLLSDSGFYLCAWSVLYTQYFGPGTRLTVL.

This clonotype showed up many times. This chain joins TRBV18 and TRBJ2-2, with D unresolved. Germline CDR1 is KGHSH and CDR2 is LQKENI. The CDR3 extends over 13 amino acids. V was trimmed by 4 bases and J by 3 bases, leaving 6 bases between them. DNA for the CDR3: TGTGCCAGCTCACTACAAGACACCGGGGAGCTGTTTTTT. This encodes CASSLQDTGELFF.

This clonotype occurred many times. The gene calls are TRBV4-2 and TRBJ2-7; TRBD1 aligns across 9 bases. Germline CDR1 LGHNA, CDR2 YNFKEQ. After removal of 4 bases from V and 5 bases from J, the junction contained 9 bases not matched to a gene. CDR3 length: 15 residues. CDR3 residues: CASSPARTGVDEQYF. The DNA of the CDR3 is TGTGCCAGCAGCCCAGCTAGGACAGGGGTCGACGAGCAGTACTTC.

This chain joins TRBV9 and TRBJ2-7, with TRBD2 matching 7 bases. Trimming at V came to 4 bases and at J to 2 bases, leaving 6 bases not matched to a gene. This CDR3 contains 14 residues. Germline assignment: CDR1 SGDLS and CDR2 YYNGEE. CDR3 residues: CASSSRTSTYEQYF. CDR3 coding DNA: TGTGCCAGCAGCTCACGGACTAGTACCTACGAGCAGTACTTC.

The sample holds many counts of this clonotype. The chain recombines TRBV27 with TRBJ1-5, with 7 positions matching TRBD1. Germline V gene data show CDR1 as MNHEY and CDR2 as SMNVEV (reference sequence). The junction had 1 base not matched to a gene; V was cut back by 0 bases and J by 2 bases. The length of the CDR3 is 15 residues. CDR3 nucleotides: TGTGCCAGCAGTTTATCCGGGACAGGCAATCAGCCCCAGCATTTT. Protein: CASSLSGTGNQPQHF.

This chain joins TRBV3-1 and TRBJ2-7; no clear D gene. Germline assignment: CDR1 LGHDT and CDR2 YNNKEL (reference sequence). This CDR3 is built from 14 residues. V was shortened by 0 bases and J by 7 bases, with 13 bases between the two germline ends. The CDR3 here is CASSQDPGVGEQYF. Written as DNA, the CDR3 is TGTGCCAGCAGCCAAGACCCAGGAGTTGGGGAGCAGTACTTC.

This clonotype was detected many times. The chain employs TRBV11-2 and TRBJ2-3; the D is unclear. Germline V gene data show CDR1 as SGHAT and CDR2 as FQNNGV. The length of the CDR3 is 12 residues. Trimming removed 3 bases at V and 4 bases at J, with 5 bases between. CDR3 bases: TGTGCCAGCAGCTTCGAGGCAGATACGCAGTATTTT. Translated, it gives CASSFEADTQYF.

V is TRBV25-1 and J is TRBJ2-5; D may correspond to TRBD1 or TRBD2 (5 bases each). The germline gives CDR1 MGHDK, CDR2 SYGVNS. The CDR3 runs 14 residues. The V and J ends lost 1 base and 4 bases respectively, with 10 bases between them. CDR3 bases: TGTGCCAGCAGTGAATTTCGGGGCGGAGAGACCCAGTACTTC. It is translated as CASSEFRGGETQYF.

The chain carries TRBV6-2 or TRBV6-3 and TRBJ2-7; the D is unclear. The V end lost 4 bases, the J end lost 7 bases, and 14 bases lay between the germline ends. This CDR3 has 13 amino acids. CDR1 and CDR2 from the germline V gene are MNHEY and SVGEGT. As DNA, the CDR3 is TGTGCCAGCAGTTCGGCGGTCGCTCTGGAGCAGTACTTC. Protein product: CASSSAVALEQYF.

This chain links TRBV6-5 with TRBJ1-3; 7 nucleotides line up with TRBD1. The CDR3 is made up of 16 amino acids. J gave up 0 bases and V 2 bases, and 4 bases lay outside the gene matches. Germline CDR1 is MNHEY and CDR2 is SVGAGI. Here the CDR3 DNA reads TGTGCCAGCAGTTACGGGACAGTCTTCTCTGGAAACACCATATATTTT. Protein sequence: CASSYGTVFSGNTIYF.

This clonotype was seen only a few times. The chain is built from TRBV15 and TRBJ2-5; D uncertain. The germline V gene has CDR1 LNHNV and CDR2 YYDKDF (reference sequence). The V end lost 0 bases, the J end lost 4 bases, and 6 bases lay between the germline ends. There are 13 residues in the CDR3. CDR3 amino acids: CATSRDLVETQYF. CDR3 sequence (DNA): TGTGCCACCAGCAGAGATCTCGTAGAGACCCAGTACTTC.

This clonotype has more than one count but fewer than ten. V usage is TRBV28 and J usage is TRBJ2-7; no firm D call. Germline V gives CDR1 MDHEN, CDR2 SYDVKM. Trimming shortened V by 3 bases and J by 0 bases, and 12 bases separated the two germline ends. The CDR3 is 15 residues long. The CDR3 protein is CASSFTGAYSYEQYF. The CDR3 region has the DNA TGTGCCAGCAGTTTTACTGGTGCCTACTCCTACGAGCAGTACTTC. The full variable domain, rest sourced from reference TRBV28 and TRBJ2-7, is DVKVTQSSRYLVKRTGEKVFLECVQDMDHENMFWYRQDPGLGLRLIYFSYDVKMKEKGDIPEGYSVSREKKERFSLILESASTNQTSMYLCASSFTGAYSYEQYFGPGTRLTVT.

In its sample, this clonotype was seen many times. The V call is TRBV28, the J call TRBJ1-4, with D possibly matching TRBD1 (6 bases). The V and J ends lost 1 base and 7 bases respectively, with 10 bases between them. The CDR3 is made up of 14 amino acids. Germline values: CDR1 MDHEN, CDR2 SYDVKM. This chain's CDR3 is CASSLYGGSEKLFF. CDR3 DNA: TGTGCCAGCAGTTTATACGGGGGCAGTGAAAAACTGTTTTTT.

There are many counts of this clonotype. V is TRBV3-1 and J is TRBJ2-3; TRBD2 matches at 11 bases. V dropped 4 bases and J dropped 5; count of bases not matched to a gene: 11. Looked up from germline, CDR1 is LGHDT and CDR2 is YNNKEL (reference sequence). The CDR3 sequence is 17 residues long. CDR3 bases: TGTGCCAGCAGCCCGGGGACTAGCGGTGCGGTTGGAGATACGCAGTATTTT. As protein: CASSPGTSGAVGDTQYF.

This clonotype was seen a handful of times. The DNA of the CDR3 is TGTGCCAGTGGGTTTGGGGGAGGCAGCTCCTACGAGCAGTACTTC. This encodes CASGFGGGSSYEQYF. The V call is TRBV19, the J call TRBJ2-7; D may be TRBD2 (6 bases). Germline values: CDR1 LNHDA, CDR2 SQIVND (reference sequence). This CDR3 has 15 residues. Deletions cut 8 bases from V and 0 bases from J, with 17 bases between.

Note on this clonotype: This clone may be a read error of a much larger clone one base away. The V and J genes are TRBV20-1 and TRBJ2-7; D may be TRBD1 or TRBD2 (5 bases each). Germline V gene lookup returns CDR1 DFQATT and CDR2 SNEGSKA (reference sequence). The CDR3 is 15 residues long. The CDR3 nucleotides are TGCAGTGTTAGAGACACCCCAGGGAGCTCCTACGAGCAGTACTTC. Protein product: CSVRDTPGSSYEQYF.

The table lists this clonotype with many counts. The CDR3 is CASASTIWDEQYF. As DNA, the CDR3 is TGTGCCAGCGCGAGCACCATTTGGGACGAGCAGTACTTC. J is TRBJ2-7 and V is TRBV7-9, with D hard to call. Trimming cost V 8 bases and J 5 bases, with 16 bases left between them. The germline gives CDR1 SEHNR, CDR2 FQNEAQ (reference sequence). The CDR3 extends over 13 amino acids. Full variable domain (outside the CDR3, taken from reference TRBV7-9 and TRBJ2-7): DTGVSQNPRHKITKRGQNVTFRCDPISEHNRLYWYRQTLGQGPEFLTYFQNEAQLEKSRLLSDRFSAERPKGSFSTLEIQRTEQGDSAMYLCASASTIWDEQYFGPGTRLTVT.

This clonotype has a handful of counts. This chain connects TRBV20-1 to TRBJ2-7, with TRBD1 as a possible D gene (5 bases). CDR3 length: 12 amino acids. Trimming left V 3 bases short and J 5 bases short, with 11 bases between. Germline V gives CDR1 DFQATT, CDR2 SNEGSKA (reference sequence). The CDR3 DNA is TGCAGTGCTAGGGGGCCAAGGGACGAGCAGTACTTC. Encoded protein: CSARGPRDEQYF.

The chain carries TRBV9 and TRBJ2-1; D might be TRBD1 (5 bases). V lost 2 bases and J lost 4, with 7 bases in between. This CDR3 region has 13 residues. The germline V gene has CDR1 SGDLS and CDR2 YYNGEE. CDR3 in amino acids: CASSVKGYNEQFF. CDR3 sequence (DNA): TGTGCCAGCAGCGTTAAGGGGTACAATGAGCAGTTCTTC.

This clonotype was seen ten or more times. The CDR3 nucleotides read TGTGCCAGCAGCCCCCGGGTAGCGGGACTAACCTACGAGCAGTACTTC. The encoded protein is CASSPRVAGLTYEQYF. The J gene is TRBJ2-7, the V gene TRBV7-2; 8 bases agree with TRBD2. The CDR3 sequence is 16 residues long. Unmatched junction bases numbered 11, after V lost 5 bases and J lost 2 bases. Germline V gene data show CDR1 as SGHTA and CDR2 as FQGNSA. The complete variable domain, with remaining parts taken from reference TRBV7-2 and TRBJ2-7, reads GAGVSQSPSNKVTEKGKDVELRCDPISGHTALYWYRQSLGQGLEFLIYFQGNSAPDKSGLPSDRFSAERTGGSVSTLTIQRTQQEDSAVYLCASSPRVAGLTYEQYFGPGTRLTVT.

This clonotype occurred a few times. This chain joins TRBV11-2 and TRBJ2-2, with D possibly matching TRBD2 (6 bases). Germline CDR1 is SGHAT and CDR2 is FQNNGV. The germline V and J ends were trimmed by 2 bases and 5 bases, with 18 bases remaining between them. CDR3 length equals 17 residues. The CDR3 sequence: CASSLKRAQGRTGELFF. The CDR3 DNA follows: TGTGCCAGCAGCTTAAAGCGGGCGCAGGGAAGGACCGGGGAGCTGTTTTTT. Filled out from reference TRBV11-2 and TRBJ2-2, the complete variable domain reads EAGVAQSPRYKIIEKRQSVAFWCNPISGHATLYWYQQILGQGPKLLIQFQNNGVVDDSQLPKDRFSAERLKGVDSTLKIQPAKLEDSAVYLCASSLKRAQGRTGELFFGEGSRLTVL.